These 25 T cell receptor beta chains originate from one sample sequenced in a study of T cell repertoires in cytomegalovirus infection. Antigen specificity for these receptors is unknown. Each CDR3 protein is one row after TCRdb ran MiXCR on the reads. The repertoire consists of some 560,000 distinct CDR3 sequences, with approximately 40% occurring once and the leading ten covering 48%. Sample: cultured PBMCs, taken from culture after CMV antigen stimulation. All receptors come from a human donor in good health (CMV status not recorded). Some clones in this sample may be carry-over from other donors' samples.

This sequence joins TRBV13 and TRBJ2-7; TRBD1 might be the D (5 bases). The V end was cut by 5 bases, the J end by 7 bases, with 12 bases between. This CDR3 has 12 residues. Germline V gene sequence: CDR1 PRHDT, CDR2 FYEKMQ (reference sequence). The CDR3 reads CASSRQRSEQYF. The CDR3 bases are TGTGCCAGCAGCAGACAGAGGTCGGAGCAGTACTTC.

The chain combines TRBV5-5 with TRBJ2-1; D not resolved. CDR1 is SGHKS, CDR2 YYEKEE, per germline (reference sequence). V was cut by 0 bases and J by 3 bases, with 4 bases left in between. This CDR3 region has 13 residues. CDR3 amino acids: CASSLVNYNEQFF. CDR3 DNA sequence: TGTGCCAGCAGCTTGGTTAACTACAATGAGCAGTTCTTC.

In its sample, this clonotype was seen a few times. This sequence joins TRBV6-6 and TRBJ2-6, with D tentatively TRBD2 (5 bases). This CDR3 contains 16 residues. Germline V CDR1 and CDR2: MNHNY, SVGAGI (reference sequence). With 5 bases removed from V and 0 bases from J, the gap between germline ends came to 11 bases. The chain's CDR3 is CASSTGSSSGANVLTF. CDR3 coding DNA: TGTGCCAGCAGTACGGGGAGTAGCTCTGGGGCCAACGTCCTGACTTTC.

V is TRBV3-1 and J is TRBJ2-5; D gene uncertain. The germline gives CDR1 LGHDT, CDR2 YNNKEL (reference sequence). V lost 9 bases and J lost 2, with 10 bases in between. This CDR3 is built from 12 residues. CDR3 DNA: TGTGCCAGTGCGCTTGGGCAAGAGACCCAGTACTTC. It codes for CASALGQETQYF.

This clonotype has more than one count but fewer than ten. The DNA for the CDR3 is TGCAGCGTTGAGTACGGGGCCGATGAGCAGTTCTTC. Translation gives CSVEYGADEQFF. V gene TRBV29-1 combines with J gene TRBJ2-1, with D perhaps being TRBD1 or TRBD2 (5 bases each). The CDR3 consists of 12 residues. Deletions cut 3 bases from V and 8 bases from J, with 11 bases between. Germline V gene data show CDR1 as SQVTM and CDR2 as ANQGSEA.

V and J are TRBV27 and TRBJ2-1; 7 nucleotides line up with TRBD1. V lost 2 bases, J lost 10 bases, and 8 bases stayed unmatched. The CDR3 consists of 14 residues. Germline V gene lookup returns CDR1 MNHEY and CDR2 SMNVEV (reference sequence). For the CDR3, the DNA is TGTGCCAGCAGTTTAAATAGGGGGCTGCAGGAGCAGTTCTTC. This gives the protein CASSLNRGLQEQFF.

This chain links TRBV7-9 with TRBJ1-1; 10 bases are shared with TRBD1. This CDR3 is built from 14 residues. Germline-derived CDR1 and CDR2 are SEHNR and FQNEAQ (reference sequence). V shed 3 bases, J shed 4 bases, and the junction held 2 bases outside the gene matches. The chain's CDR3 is CASSFWTGGTEAFF. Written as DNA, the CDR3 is TGTGCCAGCAGCTTCTGGACAGGGGGCACTGAAGCTTTCTTT.

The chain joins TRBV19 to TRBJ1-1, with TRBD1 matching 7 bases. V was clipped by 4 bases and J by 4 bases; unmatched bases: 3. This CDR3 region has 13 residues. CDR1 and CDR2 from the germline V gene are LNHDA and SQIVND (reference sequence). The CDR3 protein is CASSTQGFTEAFF. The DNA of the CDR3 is TGTGCCAGTAGTACACAGGGGTTCACTGAAGCTTTCTTT.

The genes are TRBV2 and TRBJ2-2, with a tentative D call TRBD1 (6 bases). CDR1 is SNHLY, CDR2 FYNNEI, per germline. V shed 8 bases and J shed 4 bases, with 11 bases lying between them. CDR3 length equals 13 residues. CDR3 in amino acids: CASYGRGTGELFF. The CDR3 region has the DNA TGTGCCAGCTACGGCAGGGGCACCGGGGAGCTGTTTTTT.

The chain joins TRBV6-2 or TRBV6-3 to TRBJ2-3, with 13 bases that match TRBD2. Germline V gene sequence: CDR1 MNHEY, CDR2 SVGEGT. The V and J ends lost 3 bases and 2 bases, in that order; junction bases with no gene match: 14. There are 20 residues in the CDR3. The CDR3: CASSYRSGLAGLWDTDTQYF. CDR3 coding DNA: TGTGCCAGCAGTTATCGTTCGGGACTAGCGGGACTGTGGGACACAGATACGCAGTATTTT.

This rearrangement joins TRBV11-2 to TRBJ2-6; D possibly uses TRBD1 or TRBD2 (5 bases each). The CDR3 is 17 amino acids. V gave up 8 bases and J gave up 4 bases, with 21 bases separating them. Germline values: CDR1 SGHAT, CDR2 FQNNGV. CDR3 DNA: TGTGCCAGCGCCCCGGGACGTGGGATTTTGGGGGCCAACGTCCTGACTTTC. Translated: CASAPGRGILGANVLTF.

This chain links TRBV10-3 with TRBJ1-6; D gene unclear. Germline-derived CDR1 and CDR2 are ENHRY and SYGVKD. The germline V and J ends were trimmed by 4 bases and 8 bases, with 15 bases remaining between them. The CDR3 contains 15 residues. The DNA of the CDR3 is TGTGCCATCAGTGTGATCGGTGGCGGGGATTCACCCCTCCACTTT. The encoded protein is CAISVIGGGDSPLHF.

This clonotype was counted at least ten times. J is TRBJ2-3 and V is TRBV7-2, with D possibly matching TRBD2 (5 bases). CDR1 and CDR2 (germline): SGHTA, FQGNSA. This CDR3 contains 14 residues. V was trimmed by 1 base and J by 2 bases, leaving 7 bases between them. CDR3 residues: CASSLDGNTDTQYF. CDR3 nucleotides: TGTGCCAGCAGCTTAGACGGGAACACAGATACGCAGTATTTT.

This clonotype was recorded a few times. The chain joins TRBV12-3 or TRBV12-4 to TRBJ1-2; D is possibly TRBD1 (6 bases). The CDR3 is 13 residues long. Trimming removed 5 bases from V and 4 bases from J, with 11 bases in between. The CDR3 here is CASSLPGAYGYTF. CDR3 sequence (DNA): TGTGCCAGCAGTCTACCGGGGGCCTATGGCTACACCTTC.

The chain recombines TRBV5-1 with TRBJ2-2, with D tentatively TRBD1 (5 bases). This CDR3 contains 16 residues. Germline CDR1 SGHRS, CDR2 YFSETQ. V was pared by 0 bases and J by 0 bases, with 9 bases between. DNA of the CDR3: TGCGCCAGCAGCTTGGCCGCCAGGGCGAACACCGGGGAGCTGTTTTTT. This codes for CASSLAARANTGELFF.

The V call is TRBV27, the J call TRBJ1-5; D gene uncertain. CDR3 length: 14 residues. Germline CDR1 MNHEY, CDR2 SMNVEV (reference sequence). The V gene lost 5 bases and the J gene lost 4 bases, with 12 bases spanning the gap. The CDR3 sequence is CASSPSSLNQPQHF. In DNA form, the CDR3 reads TGTGCCAGCAGTCCCTCTTCTCTAAATCAGCCCCAGCATTTT.

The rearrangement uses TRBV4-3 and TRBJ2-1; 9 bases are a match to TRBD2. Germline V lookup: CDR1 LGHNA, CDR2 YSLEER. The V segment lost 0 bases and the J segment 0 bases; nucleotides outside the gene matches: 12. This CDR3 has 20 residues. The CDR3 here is CASSQDRLAGHLSSYNEQFF. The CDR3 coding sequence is TGCGCCAGCAGCCAAGATCGGCTAGCGGGGCATTTAAGCTCCTACAATGAGCAGTTCTTC.

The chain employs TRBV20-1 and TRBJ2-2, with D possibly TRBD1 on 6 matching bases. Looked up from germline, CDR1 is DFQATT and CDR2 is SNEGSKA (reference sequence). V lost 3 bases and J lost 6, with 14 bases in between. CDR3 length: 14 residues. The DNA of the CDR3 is TGCAGTGCTAGCTACCCACAGGGTCCCGGGGAGCTGTTTTTT. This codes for CSASYPQGPGELFF.

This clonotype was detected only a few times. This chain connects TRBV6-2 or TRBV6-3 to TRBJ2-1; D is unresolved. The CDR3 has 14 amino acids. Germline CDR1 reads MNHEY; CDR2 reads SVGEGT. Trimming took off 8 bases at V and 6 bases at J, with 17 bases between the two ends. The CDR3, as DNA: TGTGCCAGCGCGGACCGACGCCGATCCAATGAGCAGTTCTTC. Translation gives CASADRRRSNEQFF.

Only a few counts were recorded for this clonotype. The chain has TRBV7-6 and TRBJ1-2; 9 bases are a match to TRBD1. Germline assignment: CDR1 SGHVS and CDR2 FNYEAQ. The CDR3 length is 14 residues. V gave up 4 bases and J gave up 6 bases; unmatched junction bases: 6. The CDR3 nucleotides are TGTGCCAGCAGCTCGCCGGGACAGGGCCATGGCTACACCTTC. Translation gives CASSSPGQGHGYTF.

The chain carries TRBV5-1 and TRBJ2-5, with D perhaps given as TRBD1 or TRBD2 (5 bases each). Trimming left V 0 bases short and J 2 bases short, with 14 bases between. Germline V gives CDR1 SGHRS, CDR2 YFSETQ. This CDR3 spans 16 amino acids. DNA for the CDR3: TGCGCCAGCAGCTTGGCAGTCGTGGGGGTACAAGAGACCCAGTACTTC. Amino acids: CASSLAVVGVQETQYF.

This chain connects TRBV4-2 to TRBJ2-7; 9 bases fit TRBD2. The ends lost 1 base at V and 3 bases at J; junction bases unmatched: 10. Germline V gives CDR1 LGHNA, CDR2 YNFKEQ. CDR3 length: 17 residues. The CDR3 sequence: CASSQGLADDGDYEQYF. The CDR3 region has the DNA TGTGCCAGCAGCCAAGGACTAGCGGACGACGGAGACTACGAGCAGTACTTC.

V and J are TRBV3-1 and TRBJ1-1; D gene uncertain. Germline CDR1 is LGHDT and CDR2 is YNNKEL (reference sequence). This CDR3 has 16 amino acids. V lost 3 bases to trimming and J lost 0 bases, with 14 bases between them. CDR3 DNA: TGTGCCAGCAGCCACTCGTCGGAGGTGATGAACACTGAAGCTTTCTTT. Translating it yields CASSHSSEVMNTEAFF.

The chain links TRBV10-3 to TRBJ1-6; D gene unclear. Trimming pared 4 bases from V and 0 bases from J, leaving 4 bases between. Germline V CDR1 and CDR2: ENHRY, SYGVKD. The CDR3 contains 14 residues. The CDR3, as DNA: TGTGCCATCAGTGTCAACTCCTATAATTCACCCCTCCACTTT. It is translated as CAISVNSYNSPLHF.

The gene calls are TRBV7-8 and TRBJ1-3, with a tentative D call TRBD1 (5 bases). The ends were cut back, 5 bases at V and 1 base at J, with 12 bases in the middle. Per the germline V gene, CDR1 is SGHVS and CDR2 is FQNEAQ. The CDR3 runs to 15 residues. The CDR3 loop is CASSRGANSGNTIYF. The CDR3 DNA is TGTGCCAGCAGCCGAGGGGCCAATTCTGGAAACACCATATATTTT.